The sequence of this T cell receptor (beta chain) was determined in a study of shared T cell receptors in the human thymus. CDR1 and CDR2 (germline): MNHEY, SMNVEV (reference sequence). This CDR3 has 11 residues. The V end lost 10 bases, the J end lost 6 bases, and 12 bases lay between the germline ends. Using immunoSEQ multiplex PCR, the repertoire was profiled, and TCRdb retains in-frame clones only, with some absent. The sample holds about 610,000 clones, 88% seen once. The sample also formed part of further work on human thymus T cells. That source adds: Corrective surgery for congenital heart defects was being performed on the healthy Finnish infants who served as donors. Related work found strong thymic repertoire overlap between unrelated individuals.

The chain uses TRBV27 and TRBJ1-2; D is uncertain. Sequencing input: thymocytes. This receptor was obtained from a boy under three years old with a congenital heart defect. The CDR3 reads CATSGRDGYTF. Here the CDR3 DNA reads TGTGCCACCAGCGGTCGAGATGGCTACACCTTC.